One and the same sample provided the 23 T cell receptor beta chains below, sequenced in a study of blood T cell repertoires in COVID-19. The protocol was immunoSEQ multiplex PCR, while the TCRdb copy is restricted to in-frame clones and leaves out a portion. The sample holds more than 95,000 clones, 81% seen once. The sample comprised peripheral blood. Receptors were obtained from an elderly man with acute or convalescent COVID-19.

The chain employs TRBV6-1 and TRBJ2-1; TRBD2 matches 10 bases. The CDR3 contains 15 residues. The germline CDR1 and CDR2 sequences are MNHNS and SASEGT. After removal of 0 bases from V and 6 bases from J, the junction contained 2 bases not matched to a gene. The CDR3 nucleotides are TGTGCCAGCAGTGAAGCAAGCGGGAGGGCCAATGAGCAGTTCTTC. Encoded protein: CASSEASGRANEQFF.

The chain combines TRBV28 with TRBJ1-5, with 7 bases fitting TRBD1. Trimming at V came to 3 bases and at J to 3 bases, leaving 5 bases not matched to a gene. The CDR3 has 15 amino acids. Germline CDR1 reads MDHEN; CDR2 reads SYDVKM. CDR3 DNA: TGTGCCAGCAGTTTCGACAGGGCGTACAATCAGCCCCAGCATTTT. This encodes CASSFDRAYNQPQHF.

This chain joins TRBV11-1 and TRBJ2-3; 10 bases align to TRBD2. With V trimmed by 1 base and J by 6 bases, 7 bases remained unmatched. CDR3 size: 16 residues. Germline lookup yields CDR1 SGHAT and CDR2 FQDESV (reference sequence). CDR3 in amino acids: CASSLDTSGNRDTQYF. In DNA form, the CDR3 reads TGTGCCAGCAGCTTAGACACTAGCGGGAACCGGGATACGCAGTATTTT.

This chain uses TRBV6-5 with TRBJ2-7; D is unclear. Germline V lookup: CDR1 MNHEY, CDR2 SVGAGI. Deletions cut 4 bases from V and 0 bases from J, with 7 bases between. The CDR3 spans 13 residues. CDR3 amino acids: CASSSANSYEQYF. CDR3 nucleotide sequence: TGTGCCAGCAGTTCTGCGAACTCCTACGAGCAGTACTTC.

The chain combines TRBV5-1 with TRBJ2-5; possibly TRBD2 for D (6 bases). The CDR3 consists of 15 residues. V lost 3 bases and J lost 5, with 17 bases in between. In germline, CDR1 is SGHRS, CDR2 YFSETQ. CDR3 nucleotide sequence: TGCGCCAGCAGCTCCGGCGGACGAGGAGGGGAGACCCAGTACTTC. Translating gives CASSSGGRGGETQYF.

This chain uses TRBV28 with TRBJ2-5, with TRBD1 identical over 7 bases. CDR1 and CDR2 (germline): MDHEN, SYDVKM. V lost 6 bases to trimming and J lost 3 bases; unmatched junction nucleotides: 7. The CDR3 extends over 14 amino acids. DNA for the CDR3: TGTGCCAGCAGCTCCGGGACAGTAAAAGAGACCCAGTACTTC. Translating it yields CASSSGTVKETQYF.

The gene calls are TRBV5-1 and TRBJ2-3; D is unclear. Germline V gene data show CDR1 as SGHRS and CDR2 as YFSETQ. Trimming shortened V by 9 bases and J by 2 bases, and 10 bases separated the two germline ends. CDR3 length: 12 residues. CDR3 DNA sequence: TGCGCCACTTCGGAGAACACAGATACGCAGTATTTT. It codes for CATSENTDTQYF.

This clone was observed a few times. The chain recombines TRBV19 with TRBJ1-5, with a tentative D call TRBD1 (5 bases). CDR1 is LNHDA, CDR2 SQIVND, per germline (reference sequence). This CDR3 region has 15 residues. V was trimmed by 3 bases and J by 3 bases, leaving 12 bases between them. The CDR3 loop is CASSIPGRDNQPQHF. CDR3 nucleotides: TGTGCCAGTAGTATTCCGGGCAGGGACAATCAGCCCCAGCATTTT. Full variable domain (outside the CDR3, taken from reference TRBV19 and TRBJ1-5): DGGITQSPKYLFRKEGQNVTLSCEQNLNHDAMYWYRQDPGQGLRLIYYSQIVNDFQKGDIAEGYSVSREKKESFPLTVTSAQKNPTAFYLCASSIPGRDNQPQHFGDGTRLSIL.

A few counts support this clone. The CDR3 spells CASSFQGRGVYGYTF. DNA of the CDR3: TGTGCCAGCAGTTTTCAGGGGCGAGGTGTCTATGGCTACACCTTC. V and J are TRBV6-6 and TRBJ1-2, with D possibly being TRBD1 (6 bases). CDR3 length: 15 residues. V lost 4 bases, J lost 4 bases, and 16 bases lay in between. The germline CDR1 and CDR2 sequences are MNHNY and SVGAGI (reference sequence).

J is TRBJ1-1 and V is TRBV18, with 9 positions matching TRBD1. The CDR3 is 17 residues long. J was trimmed by 2 bases and V by 3 bases; bases with no gene match: 10. The germline V gene encodes CDR1 KGHSH and CDR2 LQKENI. The CDR3: CASSPVTGGGGNTEAFF. The CDR3 coding sequence is TGTGCCAGCTCACCGGTAACAGGGGGCGGGGGCAACACTGAAGCTTTCTTT.

The chain combines TRBV3-1 (or the pseudogene TRBV3-2) with TRBJ2-5, with 7 positions matching TRBD1. In germline, CDR1 is LGHDT, CDR2 YNNKEL (reference sequence). V shed 3 bases and J 7 bases; nucleotides not matched to a gene: 8. The CDR3 loop spans 14 amino acids. In nucleotides, the CDR3 is TGTGCCAGCAGCCAGGGGGACAGCGAAGCGACCCAGTACTTC. Protein: CASSQGDSEATQYF.

This chain uses TRBV5-6 with TRBJ2-5; maybe TRBD2 (5 bases). Germline CDR1 reads SGHDT; CDR2 reads YYEEEE. V lost 2 bases and J 5 bases, leaving 13 bases between the germline ends. The CDR3 spans 14 residues. CDR3 nucleotide sequence: TGTGCCAGCAGCTTCCCTAGCCCTGGGGAGACCCAGTACTTC. It specifies CASSFPSPGETQYF. Full variable domain (remainder filled in from reference TRBV5-6 and TRBJ2-5): DAGVTQSPTHLIKTRGQQVTLRCSPKSGHDTVSWYQQALGQGPQFIFQYYEEEERQRGNFPDRFSGHQFPNYSSELNVNALLLGDSALYLCASSFPSPGETQYFGPGTRLLVL.

The count of this clone is one. The chain carries TRBV30 and TRBJ2-4; perhaps TRBD2 as D (7 bases). The V and J ends lost 4 bases and 6 bases respectively, with 13 bases between them. The CDR3 spans 13 residues. Germline values: CDR1 GTSNPN, CDR2 SVGIG (reference sequence). Here the CDR3 DNA reads TGTGCCTGGAAACGGGGGGCTGGAAACATTCAGTACTTC. Amino acid sequence: CAWKRGAGNIQYF.

This clone was seen a few times. The rearrangement links TRBV9 to TRBJ2-5; tentatively, D is TRBD1 (6 bases). Germline CDR1 SGDLS, CDR2 YYNGEE. This CDR3 is built from 14 residues. Trimming stripped 1 base from V and 5 bases from J, with 12 bases between. DNA of the CDR3: TGTGCCAGCAGCGTATCAGGGGTTGAGGAGACCCAGTACTTC. Protein product: CASSVSGVEETQYF.

The J gene is TRBJ2-1, the V gene TRBV6-5, with 10 bases fitting TRBD2. CDR1 and CDR2 (germline): MNHEY, SVGAGI. V lost 8 bases and J lost 6; bases outside the gene matches: 7. This CDR3 has 14 amino acids. The CDR3 coding sequence is TGTGCCAGCCACCTAGCGGGAGCTGGCAATGAGCAGTTCTTC. Protein: CASHLAGAGNEQFF.

The V and J genes are TRBV28 and TRBJ2-7, with 7 nucleotides matching TRBD1. With 7 bases clipped from V and 6 bases from J, the junction kept 6 bases outside the gene matches. CDR3 length: 12 residues. Per germline, CDR1 MDHEN and CDR2 SYDVKM. CDR3 coding DNA: TGTGCCAGCAACACAGGGGACGGCGAGCAGTACTTC. Amino acids: CASNTGDGEQYF.

The V gene is TRBV11-2, the J gene TRBJ2-1, with 10 bases fitting TRBD2. Germline-derived CDR1 and CDR2 are SGHAT and FQNNGV. The CDR3 contains 19 residues. J was trimmed by 1 base and V by 2 bases; bases with no gene match: 11. CDR3 coding DNA: TGTGCCAGCAGCTTACGAAGCGGGAGGGCCGTTATTTCCTACAATGAGCAGTTCTTC. It is translated as CASSLRSGRAVISYNEQFF.

A few counts support this clone. V usage is TRBV4-2 and J usage is TRBJ2-2, with 8 bases fitting TRBD1. CDR3 length equals 18 residues. The V gene's germline CDR1 is LGHNA and CDR2 YNFKEQ. The trim removed 0 bases at V and 2 bases at J, leaving 8 bases unmatched. Here the CDR3 DNA reads TGTGCCAGCAGCCAAGATTTGGAACAGGGGGACAACACCGGGGAGCTGTTTTTT. Translating it yields CASSQDLEQGDNTGELFF.

This clone was picked up one time. The chain carries TRBV19 and TRBJ2-3; 13 bases map to TRBD2. This CDR3 is built from 17 residues. J lost 2 bases, V lost 4 bases, and 6 bases had no gene match. In germline, CDR1 is LNHDA, CDR2 SQIVND (reference sequence). CDR3 sequence reads: CASSSLTSGRSTDTQYF. The CDR3 nucleotides read TGTGCCAGTAGTAGCCTGACTAGCGGGAGGTCCACAGATACGCAGTATTTT.

The chain combines TRBV18 with TRBJ2-7; maybe TRBD2 (6 bases). This CDR3 has 14 residues. V was pared by 6 bases and J by 3 bases, with 15 bases between. CDR1 is KGHSH, CDR2 LQKENI, per germline. The CDR3 region is CASSLRLGDYEQYF. Written as DNA, the CDR3 is TGTGCCAGCTCGCTTAGACTAGGGGACTACGAGCAGTACTTC.

The table lists this clone with a count of one. The chain joins TRBV21-1 to TRBJ2-7; TRBD2 is the table's D call, not checked against the DNA. TRBV21-1 is described as a pseudogene. The CDR3 has 12 residues. The CDR3 DNA sequence: TGTGCCAGCAGCTCCCTCGGAGTAGCGGTATCGTTC. Amino acids: CASSSLGVAVSF.

V usage is TRBV29-1 and J usage is TRBJ2-7; tentative D call: TRBD1 (5 bases). This CDR3 comprises 11 residues. Germline CDR1 SQVTM, CDR2 ANQGSEA. V lost 6 bases and J lost 3, with 9 bases in between. As DNA, the CDR3 is TGCAGCGTAGACGACAGCTACGAGCAGTACTTC. The encoded protein is CSVDDSYEQYF.

The chain recombines TRBV5-8 with TRBJ1-3; no definite D call. This CDR3 has 17 residues. Trimming cost V 2 bases and J 0 bases, with 15 bases left between them. Germline CDR1 reads SGHTS; CDR2 reads YDEGEE. The CDR3 sequence is CASSLPLSPVSGNTIYF. The CDR3 nucleotides read TGTGCCAGCAGCTTACCGTTGAGCCCCGTCTCTGGAAACACCATATATTTT.